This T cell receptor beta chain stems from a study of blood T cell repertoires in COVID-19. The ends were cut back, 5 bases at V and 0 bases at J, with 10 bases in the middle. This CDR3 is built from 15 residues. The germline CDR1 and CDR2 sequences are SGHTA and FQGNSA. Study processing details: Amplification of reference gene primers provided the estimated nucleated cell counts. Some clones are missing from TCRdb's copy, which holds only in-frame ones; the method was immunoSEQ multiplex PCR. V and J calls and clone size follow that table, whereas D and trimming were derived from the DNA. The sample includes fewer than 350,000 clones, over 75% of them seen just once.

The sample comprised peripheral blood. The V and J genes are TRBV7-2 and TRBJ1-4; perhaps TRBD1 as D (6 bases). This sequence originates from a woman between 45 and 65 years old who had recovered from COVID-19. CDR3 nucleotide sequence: TGTGCCAGCAGCCAAGAGGGGGCAACTAATGAAAAACTGTTTTTT. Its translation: CASSQEGATNEKLFF.